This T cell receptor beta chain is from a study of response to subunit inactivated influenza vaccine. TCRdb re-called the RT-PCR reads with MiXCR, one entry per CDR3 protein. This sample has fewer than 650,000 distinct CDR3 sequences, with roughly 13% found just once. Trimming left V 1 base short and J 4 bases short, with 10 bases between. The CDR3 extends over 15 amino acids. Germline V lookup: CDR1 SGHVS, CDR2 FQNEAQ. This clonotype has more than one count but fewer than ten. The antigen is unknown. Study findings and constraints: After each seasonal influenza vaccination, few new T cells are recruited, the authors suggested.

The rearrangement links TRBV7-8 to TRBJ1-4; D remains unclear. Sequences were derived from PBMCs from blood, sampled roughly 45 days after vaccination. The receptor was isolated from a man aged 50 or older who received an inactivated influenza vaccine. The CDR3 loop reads CASSLVGRLNEKLFF. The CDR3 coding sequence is TGTGCCAGCAGCTTAGTTGGTCGGCTTAATGAAAAACTGTTTTTT.